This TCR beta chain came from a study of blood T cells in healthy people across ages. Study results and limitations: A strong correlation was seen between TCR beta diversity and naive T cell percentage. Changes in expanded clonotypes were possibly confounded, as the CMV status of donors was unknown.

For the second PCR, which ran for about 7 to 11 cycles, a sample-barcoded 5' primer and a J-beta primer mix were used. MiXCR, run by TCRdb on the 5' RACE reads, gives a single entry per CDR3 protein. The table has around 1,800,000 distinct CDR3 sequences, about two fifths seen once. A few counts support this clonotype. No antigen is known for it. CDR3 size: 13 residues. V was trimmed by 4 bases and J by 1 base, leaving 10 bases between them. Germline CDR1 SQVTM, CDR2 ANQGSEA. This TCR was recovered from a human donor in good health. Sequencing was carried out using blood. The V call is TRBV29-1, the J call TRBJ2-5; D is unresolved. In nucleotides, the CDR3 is TGCAGCGTTGTCGCCGGAATCCAAGAGACCCAGTACTTC. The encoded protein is CSVVAGIQETQYF.